This T cell receptor (beta chain) stems from a study of cytomegalovirus exposure and HLA in healthy donors. As for the study in general: An analysis done earlier identified about 120 million unique TCR beta sequences from approximately 200 million T cells. The study's findings and limits: Previously analyzed data showed that most TCR beta V segments were productive at a frequency of about 87% or about 30%. In a later analysis, TCR beta V- and J-gene trimming showed a link to a missense DCLRE1C variant.

Worth noting for this clone: Its matching antigen is unknown.

The PCR employed 60 Vbeta primers together with 13 Jbeta primers. As originally analysed: Later reanalysis found 80 million or so unique TCR beta chains, 10 million to 12 million of them shared. The data were produced by immunoSEQ multiplex PCR, yet TCRdb's version contains in-frame clones alone and is incomplete. The DNA was the basis for D and trimming; V, J and clone size are from that table. This repertoire comprises around 140,000 clones; its ten largest clones make up 0.96%. The CDR3 sequence is 14 residues long. V was pared by 5 bases and J by 2 bases, with 6 bases of the junction left unmatched. Germline values: CDR1 SEHNR, CDR2 FQNEAQ (reference sequence).

The receptor's source is a male donor in good health and CMV-seronegative. Sequenced input: PBMCs. The V gene is TRBV7-9, the J gene TRBJ2-7; 7 nucleotides align to TRBD1. The DNA for the CDR3 is TGTGCCAGCAGCACCACGGGACAGCCCTACGAGCAGTACTTC. Translating gives CASSTTGQPYEQYF.